This T cell receptor beta chain emerged from a study of cytomegalovirus exposure and HLA in healthy donors. Study outcomes and limitations: Reports credit the classifier with highly specific, highly sensitive diagnosis of cytomegalovirus status.

The V and J ends lost 2 bases and 8 bases respectively, with 16 bases between them. CDR1 is MGHRA and CDR2 is YSYEKL in the germline V gene. The CDR3 totals 15 residues. TCRdb's table, derived via immunoSEQ multiplex PCR, lists solely in-frame clones and lacks some. The top ten clones hold 6.2% of a sample with 130,000 or so clones, just under 90% of them seen once. With respect to this clone: Its antigen is currently unknown.

While the first cohort had 700 or so subjects, the donors belonged to the separate validation cohort of over a hundred subjects. This receptor was identified in a woman younger than 45 in good health and CMV-seropositive. The rearrangement links TRBV4-1 to TRBJ2-1, with a tentative D call TRBD1 (6 bases). The specimen sequenced was PBMCs. The CDR3 DNA follows: TGCGCCAGCAGCCAAACCCTGGGGGCGGCGGATGAGCAGTTCTTC. This translates into CASSQTLGAADEQFF.